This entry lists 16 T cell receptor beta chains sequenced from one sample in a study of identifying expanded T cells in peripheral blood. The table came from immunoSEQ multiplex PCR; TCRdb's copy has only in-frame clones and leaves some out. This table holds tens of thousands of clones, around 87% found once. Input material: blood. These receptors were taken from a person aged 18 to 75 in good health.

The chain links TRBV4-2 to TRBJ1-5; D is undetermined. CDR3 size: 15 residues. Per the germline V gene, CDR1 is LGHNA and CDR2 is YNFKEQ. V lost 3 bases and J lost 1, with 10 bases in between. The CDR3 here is CASSQQDGSNQPQHF. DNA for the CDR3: TGTGCCAGCAGCCAGCAAGACGGGAGCAATCAGCCCCAGCATTTT.

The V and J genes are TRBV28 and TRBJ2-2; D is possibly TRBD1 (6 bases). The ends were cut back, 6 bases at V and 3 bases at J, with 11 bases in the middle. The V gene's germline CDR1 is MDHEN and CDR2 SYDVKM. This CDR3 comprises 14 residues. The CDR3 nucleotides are TGTGCCAGCAGAACAGGGACGGACACCGGGGAGCTGTTTTTT. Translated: CASRTGTDTGELFF.

The CDR3 nucleotides read TGTGCCAGCAGCATGAGCGGGGGCGAGTACAATGAGCAGTTCTTC. It specifies CASSMSGGEYNEQFF. The rearrangement joins TRBV6-1 to TRBJ2-1, with 8 bases that match TRBD2. V trimming: 6 bases; J trimming: 4 bases; junction bases outside the gene matches: 8. This CDR3 region has 15 residues. Germline loops: CDR1 MNHNS, CDR2 SASEGT.

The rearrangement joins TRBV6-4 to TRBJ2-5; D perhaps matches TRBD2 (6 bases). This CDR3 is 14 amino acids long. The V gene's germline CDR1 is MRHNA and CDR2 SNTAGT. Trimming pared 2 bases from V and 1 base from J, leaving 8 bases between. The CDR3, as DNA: TGTGCCAGCAGTGACGGGCGGGGCCAAGAGACCCAGTACTTC. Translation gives CASSDGRGQETQYF.

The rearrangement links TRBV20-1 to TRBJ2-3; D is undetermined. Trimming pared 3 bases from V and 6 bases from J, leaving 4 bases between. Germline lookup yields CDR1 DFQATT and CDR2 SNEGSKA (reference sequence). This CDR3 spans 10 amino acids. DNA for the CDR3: TGCAGTGCTAGCATCGATACGCAGTATTTT. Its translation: CSASIDTQYF.

CDR3 sequence (DNA): TGTGCCAGCAAAAGGAATGTGGCGGGAGTCACCGGGGAGCTGTTTTTT. Translated, it gives CASKRNVAGVTGELFF. V and J are TRBV7-8 and TRBJ2-2; 7 nucleotides line up with TRBD2. This CDR3 has 16 residues. Per germline, CDR1 SGHVS and CDR2 FQNEAQ. Unmatched junction bases numbered 12, after V lost 7 bases and J lost 4 bases.

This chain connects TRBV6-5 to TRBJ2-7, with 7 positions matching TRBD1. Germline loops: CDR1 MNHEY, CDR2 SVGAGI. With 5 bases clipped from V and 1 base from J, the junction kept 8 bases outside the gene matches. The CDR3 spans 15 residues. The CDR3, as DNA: TGTGCCAGCAGTAAGCGCCCGGGACAGTCCTACGAGCAGTACTTC. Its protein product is CASSKRPGQSYEQYF.

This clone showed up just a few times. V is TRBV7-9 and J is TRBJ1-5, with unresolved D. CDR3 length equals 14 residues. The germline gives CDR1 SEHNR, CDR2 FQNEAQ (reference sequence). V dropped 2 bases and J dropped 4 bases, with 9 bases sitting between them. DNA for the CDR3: TGTGCCAGCAGCTTAACGTCCGGGAATCAGCCCCAGCATTTT. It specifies CASSLTSGNQPQHF.

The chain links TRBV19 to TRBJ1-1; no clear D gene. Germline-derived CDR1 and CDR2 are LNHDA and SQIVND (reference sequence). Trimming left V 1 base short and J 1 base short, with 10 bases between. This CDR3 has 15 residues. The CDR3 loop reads CASSIVPRRNTEAFF. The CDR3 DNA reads TGTGCCAGTAGTATAGTTCCCAGAAGGAACACTGAAGCTTTCTTT.

Here the CDR3 reads CASSSQETQYF. The CDR3 bases are TGTGCCAGCAGCTCACAAGAGACCCAGTACTTC. The rearrangement uses TRBV5-8 and TRBJ2-5, with D unresolved. CDR1 and CDR2 (germline): SGHTS, YDEGEE. Trimming left V 3 bases short and J 2 bases short, with 2 bases between. CDR3 length: 11 amino acids. Together with reference TRBV5-8 and TRBJ2-5, the CDR3 gives the full variable domain: EAGVTQSPTHLIKTRGQQATLRCSPISGHTSVYWYQQALGLGLQFLLWYDEGEERNRGNFPPRFSGRQFPNYSSELNVNALELEDSALYLCASSSQETQYFGPGTRLLVL.

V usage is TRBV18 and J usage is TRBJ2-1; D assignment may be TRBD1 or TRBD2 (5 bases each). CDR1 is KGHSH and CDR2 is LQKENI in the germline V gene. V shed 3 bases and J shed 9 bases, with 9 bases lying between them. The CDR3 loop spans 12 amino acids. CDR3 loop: CASSPGLAEQFF. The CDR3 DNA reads TGTGCCAGCTCACCGGGGCTAGCTGAGCAGTTCTTC.

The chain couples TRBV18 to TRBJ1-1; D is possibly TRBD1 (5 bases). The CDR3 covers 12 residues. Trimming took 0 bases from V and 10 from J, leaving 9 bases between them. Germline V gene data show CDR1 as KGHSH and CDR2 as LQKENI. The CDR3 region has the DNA TGTGCCAGCTCACCACCGGGACGGGGAGCTTTCTTT. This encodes CASSPPGRGAFF.

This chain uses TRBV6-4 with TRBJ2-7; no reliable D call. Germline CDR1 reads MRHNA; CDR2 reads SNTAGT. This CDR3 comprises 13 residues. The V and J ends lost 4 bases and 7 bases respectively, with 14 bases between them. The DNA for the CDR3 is TGTGCCAGCAGTGCCAACTCGAATGGTGAGCAGTACTTC. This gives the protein CASSANSNGEQYF.

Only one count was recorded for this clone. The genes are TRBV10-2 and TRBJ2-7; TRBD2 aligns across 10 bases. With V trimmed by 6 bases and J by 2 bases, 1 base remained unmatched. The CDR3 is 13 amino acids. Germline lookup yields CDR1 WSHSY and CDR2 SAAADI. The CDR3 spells CASRTSGTYEQYF. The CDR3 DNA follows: TGCGCCAGCAGAACTAGCGGGACCTACGAGCAGTACTTC.

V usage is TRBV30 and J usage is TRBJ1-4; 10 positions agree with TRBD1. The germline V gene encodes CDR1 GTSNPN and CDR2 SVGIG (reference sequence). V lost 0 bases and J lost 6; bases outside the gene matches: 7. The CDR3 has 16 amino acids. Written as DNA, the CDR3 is TGTGCCTGGAGTGTCTTTTCCGGGACAGGGGATGAAAAACTGTTTTTT. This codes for CAWSVFSGTGDEKLFF. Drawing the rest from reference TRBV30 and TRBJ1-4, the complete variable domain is SQTIHQWPATLVQPVGSPLSLECTVEGTSNPNLYWYRQAAGRGLQLLFYSVGIGQISSEVPQNLSASRPQDRQFILSSKKLLLSDSGFYLCAWSVFSGTGDEKLFFGSGTQLSVL.

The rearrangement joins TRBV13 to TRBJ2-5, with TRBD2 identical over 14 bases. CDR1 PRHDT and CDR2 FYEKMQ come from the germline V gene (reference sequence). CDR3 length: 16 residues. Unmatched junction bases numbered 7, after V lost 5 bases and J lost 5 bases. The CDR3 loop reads CASSQRLAGGGETQYF. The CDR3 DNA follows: TGTGCCAGCAGCCAACGACTAGCGGGAGGGGGCGAGACCCAGTACTTC. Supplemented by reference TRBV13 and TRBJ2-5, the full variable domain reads AAGVIQSPRHLIKEKRETATLKCYPIPRHDTVYWYQQGPGQDPQFLISFYEKMQSDKGSIPDRFSAQQFSDYHSELNMSSLELGDSALYFCASSQRLAGGGETQYFGPGTRLLVL.